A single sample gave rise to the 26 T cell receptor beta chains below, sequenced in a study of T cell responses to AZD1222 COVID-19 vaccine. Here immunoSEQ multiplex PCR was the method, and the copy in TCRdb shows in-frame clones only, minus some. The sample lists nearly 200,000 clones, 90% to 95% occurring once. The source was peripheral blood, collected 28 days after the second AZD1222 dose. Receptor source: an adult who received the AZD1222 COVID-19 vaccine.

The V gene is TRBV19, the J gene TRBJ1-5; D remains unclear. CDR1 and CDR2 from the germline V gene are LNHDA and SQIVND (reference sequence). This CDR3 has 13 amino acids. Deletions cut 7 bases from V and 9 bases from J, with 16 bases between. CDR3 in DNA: TGTGCCAGTAATTTTGGTTCTCCTCGGCCCCAGCATTTT. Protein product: CASNFGSPRPQHF.

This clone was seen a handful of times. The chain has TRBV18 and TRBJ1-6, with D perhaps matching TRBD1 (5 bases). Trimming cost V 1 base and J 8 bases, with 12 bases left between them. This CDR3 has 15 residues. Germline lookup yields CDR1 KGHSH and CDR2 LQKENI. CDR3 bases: TGTGCCAGCTCACCACGGCAGGGAAGGGATTCACCCCTCCACTTT. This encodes CASSPRQGRDSPLHF. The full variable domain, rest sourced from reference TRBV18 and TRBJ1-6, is NAGVMQNPRHLVRRRGQEARLRCSPMKGHSHVYWYRQLPEEGLKFMVYLQKENIIDESGMPKERFSAEFPKEGPSILRIQQVVRGDSAAYFCASSPRQGRDSPLHFGNGTRLTVT.

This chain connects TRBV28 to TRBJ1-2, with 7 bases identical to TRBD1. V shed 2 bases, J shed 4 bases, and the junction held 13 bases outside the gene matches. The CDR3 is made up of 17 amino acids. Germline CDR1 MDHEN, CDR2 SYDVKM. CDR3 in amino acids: CASSLPYRGTASYGYTF. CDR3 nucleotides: TGTGCCAGCAGTTTACCCTACCGTGGGACAGCCTCCTATGGCTACACCTTC.

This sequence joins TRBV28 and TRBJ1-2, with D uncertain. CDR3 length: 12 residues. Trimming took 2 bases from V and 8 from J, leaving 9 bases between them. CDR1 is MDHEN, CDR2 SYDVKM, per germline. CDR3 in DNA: TGTGCCAGCAGTTTAAGGATGTACGGCTACACCTTC. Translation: CASSLRMYGYTF.

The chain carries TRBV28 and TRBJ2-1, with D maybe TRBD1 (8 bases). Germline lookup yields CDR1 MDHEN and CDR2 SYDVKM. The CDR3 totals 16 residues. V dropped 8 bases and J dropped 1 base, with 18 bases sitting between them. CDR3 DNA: TGTGCCAGCCGCCCCGACAGGGGAGGGTCCTACAATGAGCAGTTCTTC. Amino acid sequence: CASRPDRGGSYNEQFF.

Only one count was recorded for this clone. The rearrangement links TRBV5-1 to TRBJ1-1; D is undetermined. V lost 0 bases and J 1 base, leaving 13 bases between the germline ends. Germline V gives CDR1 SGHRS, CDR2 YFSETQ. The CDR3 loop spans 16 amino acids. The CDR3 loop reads CASSLASHAANTEAFF. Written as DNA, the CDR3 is TGCGCCAGCAGCTTGGCCAGTCACGCAGCGAACACTGAAGCTTTCTTT.

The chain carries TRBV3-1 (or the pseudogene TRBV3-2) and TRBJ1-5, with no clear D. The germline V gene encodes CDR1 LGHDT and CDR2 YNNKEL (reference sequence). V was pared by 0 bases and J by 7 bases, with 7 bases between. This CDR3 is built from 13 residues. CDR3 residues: CASSQESSQPQHF. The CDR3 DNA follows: TGTGCCAGCAGCCAAGAAAGCTCCCAGCCCCAGCATTTT.

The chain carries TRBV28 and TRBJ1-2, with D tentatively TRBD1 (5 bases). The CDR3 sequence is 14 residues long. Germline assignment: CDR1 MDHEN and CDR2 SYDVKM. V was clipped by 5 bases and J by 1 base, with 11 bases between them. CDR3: CASSLTQVNYGYTF. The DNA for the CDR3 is TGTGCCAGCAGTCTTACACAGGTTAACTATGGCTACACCTTC.

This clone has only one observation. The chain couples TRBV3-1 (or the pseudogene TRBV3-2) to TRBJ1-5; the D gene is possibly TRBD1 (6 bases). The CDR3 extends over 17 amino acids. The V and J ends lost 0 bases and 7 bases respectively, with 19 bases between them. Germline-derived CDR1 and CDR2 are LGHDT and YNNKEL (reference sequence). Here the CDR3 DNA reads TGTGCCAGCAGCCAAGATGGACGGGGGCTATTTCGACAGCCCCAGCATTTT. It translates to CASSQDGRGLFRQPQHF.

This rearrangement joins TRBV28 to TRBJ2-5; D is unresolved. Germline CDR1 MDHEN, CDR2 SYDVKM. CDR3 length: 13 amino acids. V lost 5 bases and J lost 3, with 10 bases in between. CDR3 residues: CASSLRPEETQYF. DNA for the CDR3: TGTGCCAGCAGTCTAAGACCCGAAGAGACCCAGTACTTC.

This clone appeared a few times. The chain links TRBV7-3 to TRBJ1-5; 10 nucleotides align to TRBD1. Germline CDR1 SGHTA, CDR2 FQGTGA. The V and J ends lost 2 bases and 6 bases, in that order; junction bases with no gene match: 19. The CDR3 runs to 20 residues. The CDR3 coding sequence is TGTGCCAGCAGCTTAGAAGTTTCGGGACAGGGGAATTTTGAGATTCAGCCCCAGCATTTT. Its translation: CASSLEVSGQGNFEIQPQHF.

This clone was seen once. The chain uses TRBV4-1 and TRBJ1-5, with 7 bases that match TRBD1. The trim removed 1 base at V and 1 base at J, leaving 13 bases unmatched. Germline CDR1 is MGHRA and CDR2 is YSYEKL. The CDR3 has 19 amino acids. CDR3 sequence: CASSQGTGTAGGSNQPQHF. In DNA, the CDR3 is TGCGCCAGCAGCCAAGGGACCGGGACAGCTGGGGGGAGCAATCAGCCCCAGCATTTT.

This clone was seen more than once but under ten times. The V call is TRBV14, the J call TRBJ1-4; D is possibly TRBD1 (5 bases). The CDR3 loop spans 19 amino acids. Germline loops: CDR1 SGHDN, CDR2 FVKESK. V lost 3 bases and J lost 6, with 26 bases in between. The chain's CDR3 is CASSHIEGAGLVRDEKLFF. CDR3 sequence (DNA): TGTGCCAGCAGCCATATCGAGGGAGCAGGGCTGGTTCGGGATGAAAAACTGTTTTTT.

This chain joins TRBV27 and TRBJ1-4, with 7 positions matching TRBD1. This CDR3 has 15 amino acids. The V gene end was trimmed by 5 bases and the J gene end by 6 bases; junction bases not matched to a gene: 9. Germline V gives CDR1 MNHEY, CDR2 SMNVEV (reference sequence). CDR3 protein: CASSPRQGLYEKLFF. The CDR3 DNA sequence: TGTGCCAGCAGTCCTCGACAGGGTTTGTATGAAAAACTGTTTTTT.

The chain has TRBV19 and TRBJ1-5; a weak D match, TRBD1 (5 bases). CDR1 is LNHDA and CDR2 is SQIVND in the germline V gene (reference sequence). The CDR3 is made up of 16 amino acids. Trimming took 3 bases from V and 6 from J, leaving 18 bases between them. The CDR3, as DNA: TGTGCCAGTAGTATCCGGGTTTCCGCCGGGGGTCAGCCCCAGCATTTT. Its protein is CASSIRVSAGGQPQHF.

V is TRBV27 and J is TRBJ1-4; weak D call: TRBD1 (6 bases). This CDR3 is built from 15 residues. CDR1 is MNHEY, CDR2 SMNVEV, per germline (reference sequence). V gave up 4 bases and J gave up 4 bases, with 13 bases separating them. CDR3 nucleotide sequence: TGTGCCAGCAGTTACCAGACAGGACTTAATGAAAAACTGTTTTTT. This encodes CASSYQTGLNEKLFF.

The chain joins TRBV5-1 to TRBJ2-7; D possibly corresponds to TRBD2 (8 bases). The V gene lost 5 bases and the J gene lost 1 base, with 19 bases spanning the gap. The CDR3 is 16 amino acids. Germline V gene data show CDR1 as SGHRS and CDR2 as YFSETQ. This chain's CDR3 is CASSPPGGDRSYEQYF. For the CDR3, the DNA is TGCGCCAGCAGTCCACCGGGGGGGGACAGATCCTACGAGCAGTACTTC.

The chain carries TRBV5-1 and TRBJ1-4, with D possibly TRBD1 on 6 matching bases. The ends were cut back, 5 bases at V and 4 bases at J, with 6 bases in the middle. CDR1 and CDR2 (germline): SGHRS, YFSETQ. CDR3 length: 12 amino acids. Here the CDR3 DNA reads TGCGCCAGCAGGGACAGTAATGAAAAACTGTTTTTT. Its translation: CASRDSNEKLFF.

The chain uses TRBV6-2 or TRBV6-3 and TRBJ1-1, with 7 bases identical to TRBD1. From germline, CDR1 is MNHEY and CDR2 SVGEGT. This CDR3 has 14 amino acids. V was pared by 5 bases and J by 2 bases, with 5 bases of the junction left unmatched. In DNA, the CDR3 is TGTGCCAGCAGTATAACAGGGGAAAACACTGAAGCTTTCTTT. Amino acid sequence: CASSITGENTEAFF.

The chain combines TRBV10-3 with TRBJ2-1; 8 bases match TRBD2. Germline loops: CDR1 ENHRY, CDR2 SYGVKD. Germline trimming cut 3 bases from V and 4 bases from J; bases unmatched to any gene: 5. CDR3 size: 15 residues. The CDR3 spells CAISDRGGLYNEQFF. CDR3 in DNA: TGTGCCATCAGTGATCGCGGGGGGCTTTACAATGAGCAGTTCTTC.

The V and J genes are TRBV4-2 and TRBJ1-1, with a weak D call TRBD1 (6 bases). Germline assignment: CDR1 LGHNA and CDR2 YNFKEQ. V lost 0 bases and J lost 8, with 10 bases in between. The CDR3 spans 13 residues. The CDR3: CASSQEGAGEAFF. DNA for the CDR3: TGTGCCAGCAGCCAAGAGGGGGCAGGGGAAGCTTTCTTT.

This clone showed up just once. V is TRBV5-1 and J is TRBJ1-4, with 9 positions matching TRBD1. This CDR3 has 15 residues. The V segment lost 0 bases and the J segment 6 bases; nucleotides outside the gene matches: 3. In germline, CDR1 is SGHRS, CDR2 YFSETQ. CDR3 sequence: CASSLEGTGYEKLFF. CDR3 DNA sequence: TGCGCCAGCAGCTTGGAAGGGACAGGGTATGAAAAACTGTTTTTT.

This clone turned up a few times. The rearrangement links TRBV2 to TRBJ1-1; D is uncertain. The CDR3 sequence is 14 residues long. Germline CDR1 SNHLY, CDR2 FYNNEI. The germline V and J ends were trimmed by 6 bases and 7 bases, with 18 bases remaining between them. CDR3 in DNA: TGTGCCAGCAGGGGCCCAGGCAGCGCGGTTGAAGCTTTCTTT. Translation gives CASRGPGSAVEAFF.

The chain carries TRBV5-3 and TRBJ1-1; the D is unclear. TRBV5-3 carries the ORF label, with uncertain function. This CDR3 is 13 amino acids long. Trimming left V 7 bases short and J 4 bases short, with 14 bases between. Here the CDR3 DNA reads TGTGCCAGAGAGAAGGGTCCGGGCACTGAAGCTTTCTTT. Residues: CAREKGPGTEAFF.

CDR3 residues: CASSPGLQETQYF. CDR3 in DNA: TGTGCCAGCTCACCGGGACTCCAAGAGACCCAGTACTTC. The chain joins TRBV18 to TRBJ2-5; possibly TRBD2 for D (6 bases). Germline lookup yields CDR1 KGHSH and CDR2 LQKENI. Trimming took off 3 bases at V and 1 base at J, with 6 bases between the two ends. The CDR3 consists of 13 residues.

Written as DNA, the CDR3 is TGTGCCAGTAGTATCAGGGGTAGCGAGCAGTACTTC. It translates to CASSIRGSEQYF. The genes are TRBV19 and TRBJ2-7; D is perhaps TRBD1 (6 bases). The CDR3 runs 12 residues. Germline V gene sequence: CDR1 LNHDA, CDR2 SQIVND (reference sequence). V gave up 3 bases and J gave up 6 bases, with 9 bases separating them.